Below, 10 T cell receptor beta chains from the same sample are listed, as sequenced in a study of T cells in Graves' hyperthyroidism and ophthalmopathy. The investigators amplified TCR beta CDR3 regions from RNA transcripts. The study used the HTBI primer set for a first-round RT-PCR of the TCR CDR3. TCRdb re-analysed the multiplex PCR reads in MiXCR, keeping a single row per CDR3 protein. The sample yields roughly 740,000 distinct CDR3 sequences, roughly 15% seen once. The sequenced sample was blood. The receptors originated from a man aged 18 to 30 with Graves' hyperthyroidism.

This clonotype occurred many times. J is TRBJ2-3 and V is TRBV20-1, with D unresolved. V was cut by 5 bases and J by 1 base, with 10 bases left in between. This CDR3 has 13 amino acids. Germline CDR1 and CDR2: DFQATT and SNEGSKA (reference sequence). The CDR3 sequence: CSAATGGTDTQYF. For the CDR3, the DNA is TGCAGTGCTGCGACGGGCGGCACAGATACGCAGTATTTT.

This clonotype was seen many times. The chain uses TRBV28 and TRBJ1-1; 9 bases are shared with TRBD1. Germline-derived CDR1 and CDR2 are MDHEN and SYDVKM. With 5 bases clipped from V and 4 bases from J, the junction kept 11 bases outside the gene matches. This CDR3 is built from 16 residues. CDR3 in DNA: TGTGCCAGCAGTGGGGGGACAGGGCCTTTGGGCACTGAAGCTTTCTTT. Translation: CASSGGTGPLGTEAFF.

This chain links TRBV20-1 with TRBJ2-1, with TRBD2 matching 10 bases. Germline V gene sequence: CDR1 DFQATT, CDR2 SNEGSKA (reference sequence). This CDR3 contains 18 residues. J lost 3 bases, V lost 1 base, and 12 bases had no gene match. The CDR3 DNA is TGCAGTGCTAGAGGGGTTCCCGGAGGACTAGCGGTCTACAATGAGCAGTTCTTC. Its translation: CSARGVPGGLAVYNEQFF.

Many counts were recorded for this clonotype. The chain has TRBV28 and TRBJ2-7; TRBD2 matches 8 bases. The CDR3 covers 16 residues. Germline lookup yields CDR1 MDHEN and CDR2 SYDVKM. V trimming: 3 bases; J trimming: 6 bases; junction bases outside the gene matches: 13. The CDR3 sequence: CASSFNAPGGPGEQYF. The CDR3 bases are TGTGCCAGCAGTTTCAACGCCCCGGGAGGGCCTGGCGAGCAGTACTTC.

This clonotype occurred a few times. The gene calls are TRBV3-1 and TRBJ1-4; perhaps TRBD1 as D (5 bases). Germline assignment: CDR1 LGHDT and CDR2 YNNKEL (reference sequence). This CDR3 comprises 18 residues. The V end lost 1 base, the J end lost 0 bases, and 15 bases lay between the germline ends. The CDR3 reads CASSQGDGLIATNEKLFF. The CDR3 DNA reads as TGTGCCAGCAGCCAAGGGGACGGATTAATTGCAACTAATGAAAAACTGTTTTTT.

The table lists this clonotype with many counts. CDR3 sequence: CATSRTSGSSRTYNEQFF. CDR3 DNA: TGTGCCACCAGCAGGACTAGCGGGAGCAGTCGGACCTACAATGAGCAGTTCTTC. This chain joins TRBV15 and TRBJ2-1; 12 positions match TRBD2. This CDR3 has 18 residues. Losses at the gene ends were 3 bases for V and 2 bases for J; bases not matched to a gene: 8. Germline V lookup: CDR1 LNHNV, CDR2 YYDKDF (reference sequence).

The count of this clonotype is one. V and J are TRBV11-2 and TRBJ2-1; the D is unclear. Germline assignment: CDR1 SGHAT and CDR2 FQNNGV. Trimming pared 1 base from V and 6 bases from J, leaving 13 bases between. The CDR3 sequence is 15 residues long. In nucleotides, the CDR3 is TGTGCCAGCAGCTTAGGTTTGGGGATATCCAATGAGCAGTTCTTC. This gives the protein CASSLGLGISNEQFF.

The chain joins TRBV14 to TRBJ2-1, with D perhaps assigned TRBD1 or TRBD2 (6 bases each). V was pared by 4 bases and J by 4 bases, with 11 bases between. The germline V gene has CDR1 SGHDN and CDR2 FVKESK. This CDR3 comprises 14 residues. CDR3: CASSRVGGYNEQFF. The CDR3 bases are TGTGCCAGCAGCCGGGTAGGGGGGTACAATGAGCAGTTCTTC.

This clonotype was seen ten or more times. The chain couples TRBV11-3 to TRBJ2-1; D is unclear. V lost 5 bases and J lost 0, with 5 bases in between. Germline V CDR1 and CDR2: SGHNT, YENEEA. CDR3 length: 13 residues. This CDR3 is CASSPGSYNEQFF. In nucleotides, the CDR3 is TGTGCCAGCAGCCCCGGCTCCTACAATGAGCAGTTCTTC.

The chain uses TRBV6-1 and TRBJ2-4; tentatively, D is TRBD1 (6 bases). This CDR3 is built from 15 residues. With 0 bases removed from V and 8 bases from J, the gap between germline ends came to 14 bases. Per the germline V gene, CDR1 is MNHNS and CDR2 is SASEGT. The CDR3, as DNA: TGTGCCAGCAGTGAAGCGTGGGGGCGCGAGTACATTCAGTACTTC. It codes for CASSEAWGREYIQYF.